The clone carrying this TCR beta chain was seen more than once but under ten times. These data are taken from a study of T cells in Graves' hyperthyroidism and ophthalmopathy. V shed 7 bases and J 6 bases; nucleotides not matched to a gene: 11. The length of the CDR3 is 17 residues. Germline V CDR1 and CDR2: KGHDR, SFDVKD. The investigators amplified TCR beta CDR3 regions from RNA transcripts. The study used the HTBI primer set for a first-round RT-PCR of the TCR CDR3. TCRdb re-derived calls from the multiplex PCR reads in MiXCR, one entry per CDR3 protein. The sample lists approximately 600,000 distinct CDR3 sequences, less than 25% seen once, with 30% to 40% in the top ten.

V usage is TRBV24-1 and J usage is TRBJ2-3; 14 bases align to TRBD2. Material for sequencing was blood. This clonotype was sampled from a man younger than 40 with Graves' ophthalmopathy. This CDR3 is CATSFPGLAGAQDTQYF. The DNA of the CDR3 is TGTGCCACCAGCTTCCCGGGACTAGCGGGAGCCCAGGATACGCAGTATTTT.